The entry that follows covers one TCR beta chain sequence. Its specificity is unknown. Trimming shortened V by 6 bases and J by 3 bases, and 12 bases separated the two germline ends. The germline gives CDR1 LNHDA, CDR2 SQIVND (reference sequence). This CDR3 has 14 amino acids. These data belong to a study of T cell responses to AZD1222 COVID-19 vaccine. Findings of the study overall: Most donors were white British and more were female, and clonal diversity was possibly underestimated.

TCRdb keeps only in-frame clones here, not all; method: immunoSEQ multiplex PCR. The sample lists fewer than 180,000 clones, 75% to 95% seen once, with around 3.1% in the top ten. Whether given at about 4 or about 12 weeks, second doses were pooled. The starting material was peripheral blood, obtained 28 days after the second AZD1222 dose. The clonotype comes from an adult who received the AZD1222 COVID-19 vaccine. This chain links TRBV19 with TRBJ1-5; no reliable D call. In nucleotides, the CDR3 is TGTGCCAGTAGCCTAGGTAGGAACAATCAGCCCCAGCATTTT. This codes for CASSLGRNNQPQHF.